This T cell receptor beta chain was obtained from a study of T cell repertoires in cytomegalovirus infection. Study details: Recently identified HLA-C-restricted CMV epitopes were among the peptides used. Through public TCR beta signatures, both CMV infection and matching HLA type were indicated. Study conclusions and caveats: Adding up the frequency of public TCR beta families identified people who carried CMV plus the relevant HLA. Ex vivo responses were dominated by HLA-C-restricted CMV-specific TCR beta clonotypes.

V lost 5 bases, J lost 2 bases, and 14 bases lay in between. This CDR3 is 15 amino acids long. Germline V gene lookup returns CDR1 SEHNR and CDR2 FQNEAQ (reference sequence). This clonotype appeared a few times. The antigen remains unidentified. In TCRdb, the reads were re-called with MiXCR into one record per CDR3 protein. Of approximately 220,000 distinct CDR3 sequences listed, 30% to 45% are singletons. The source of this sequence is a human donor in good health (CMV status not recorded). Some clones in this sample may be carry-over from other donors' samples. The sequences come from CD8+ T cells from cultured PBMCs, collected from culture after CMV antigen stimulation. The chain carries TRBV7-9 and TRBJ2-3, with D tentatively TRBD1 (5 bases). The CDR3 nucleotides are TGTGCCAGCAGCCCTTCCTTGGGGCCCACAGATACGCAGTATTTT. Its translation: CASSPSLGPTDTQYF.